A single sample gave rise to the 18 T cell receptor beta chains below, sequenced in a study of glioma-infiltrating T cells after dendritic cell vaccination. The table came from immunoSEQ multiplex PCR; TCRdb's copy has only in-frame clones and leaves some out. The table has tens of thousands of clones, 86% seen once. The material sequenced was blood, taken before dendritic cell vaccination. The receptor source for this set is a human donor with glioblastoma.

This clone has just one count. The rearrangement joins TRBV7-7 to TRBJ2-1; 12 nucleotides align to TRBD1. The CDR3 sequence is 16 residues long. CDR1 is SSHAT and CDR2 is FNYEAQ in the germline V gene (reference sequence). V gave up 2 bases and J gave up 9 bases; unmatched junction bases: 8. CDR3 sequence (DNA): TGTGCCAGCAGCTTACGACCGGGACAGGGGGCCTTTGAGCAGTTCTTC. It specifies CASSLRPGQGAFEQFF. The full variable domain, its missing parts supplied by reference TRBV7-7 and TRBJ2-1, is GAGVSQSPRYKVTKRGQDVTLRCDPISSHATLYWYQQALGQGPEFLTYFNYEAQPDKSGLPSDRFSAERPEGSISTLTIQRTEQRDSAMYRCASSLRPGQGAFEQFFGPGTRLTVL.

This clone was seen once. V usage is TRBV27 and J usage is TRBJ2-7, with D possibly matching TRBD1 (5 bases). Germline CDR1 reads MNHEY; CDR2 reads SMNVEV (reference sequence). V was pared by 3 bases and J by 3 bases, with 12 bases between. The CDR3 is 14 amino acids. The CDR3 reads CASSLRTGDYEQYF. In nucleotides, the CDR3 is TGTGCCAGCAGTTTGAGAACAGGTGACTACGAGCAGTACTTC.

This rearrangement joins TRBV19 to TRBJ1-2; 8 bases are shared with TRBD1. With V trimmed by 4 bases and J by 4 bases, 5 bases remained unmatched. The germline gives CDR1 LNHDA, CDR2 SQIVND (reference sequence). The CDR3 runs 14 residues. This CDR3 is CASSRTGTGYGYTF. CDR3 nucleotides: TGTGCCAGTAGTAGGACCGGGACAGGCTATGGCTACACCTTC.

This clone was counted between two and nine times. Different DNA sequences within this sample yield the same CDR3. The V call is TRBV6-5, the J call TRBJ1-5; tentative D call: TRBD1 (6 bases). This CDR3 comprises 13 residues. CDR1 and CDR2 (germline): MNHEY, SVGAGI. Trimming took 4 bases from V and 5 from J, leaving 9 bases between them. The CDR3 bases are TGTGCCAGCAGTTTGGACAGATATCAGCCCCAGCATTTT. It codes for CASSLDRYQPQHF.

The chain links TRBV19 to TRBJ2-7, with 7 bases identical to TRBD1. The V and J ends lost 7 bases and 5 bases, in that order; junction bases with no gene match: 11. The CDR3 runs 14 residues. Germline CDR1 reads LNHDA; CDR2 reads SQIVND (reference sequence). The CDR3: CASTPRQGKNEQYF. CDR3 nucleotides: TGTGCCAGTACCCCCCGACAGGGCAAGAACGAGCAGTACTTC.

J is TRBJ2-7 and V is TRBV30; 10 bases align to TRBD2. Per germline, CDR1 GTSNPN and CDR2 SVGIG (reference sequence). The CDR3 is 15 amino acids. The CDR3 here is CGAASGSNGGDEQYF. Written as DNA, the CDR3 is TGTGGCGCGGCTAGCGGGAGTAATGGTGGGGACGAGCAGTACTTC.

CDR3 bases: TGTGCCAGCTCACCACCTTCAGTCTTCGGGGGCTACACCTTC. The encoded protein is CASSPPSVFGGYTF. The rearrangement uses TRBV18 and TRBJ1-2; no firm D call. CDR3 size: 14 residues. CDR1 is KGHSH and CDR2 is LQKENI in the germline V gene. V shed 0 bases and J shed 8 bases, with 13 bases lying between them. Variable domain in full (rest from reference TRBV18 and TRBJ1-2): NAGVMQNPRHLVRRRGQEARLRCSPMKGHSHVYWYRQLPEEGLKFMVYLQKENIIDESGMPKERFSAEFPKEGPSILRIQQVVRGDSAAYFCASSPPSVFGGYTFGSGTRLTVV.

The V gene is TRBV4-2, the J gene TRBJ1-1, with TRBD1 as a possible D gene (6 bases). V lost 4 bases and J 3 bases, leaving 12 bases between the germline ends. The CDR3 sequence is 14 residues long. CDR1 and CDR2 from the germline V gene are LGHNA and YNFKEQ. The CDR3 loop reads CASSRGGPDTEAFF. CDR3 nucleotide sequence: TGTGCCAGCAGCCGAGGGGGTCCGGACACTGAAGCTTTCTTT.

The rearrangement links TRBV5-4 to TRBJ2-5; 11 bases agree with TRBD2. The CDR3 has 16 residues. Germline values: CDR1 SGHNT, CDR2 YYREEE (reference sequence). The V segment lost 0 bases and the J segment 5 bases; nucleotides outside the gene matches: 6. Written as DNA, the CDR3 is TGTGCCAGCAGCTTGGCCTTAGCGGGAGGGCGGGAGACCCAGTACTTC. Protein: CASSLALAGGRETQYF.

The V gene is TRBV30, the J gene TRBJ2-1; 8 nucleotides line up with TRBD2. This CDR3 is built from 15 residues. Germline CDR1 reads GTSNPN; CDR2 reads SVGIG (reference sequence). V trimming: 3 bases; J trimming: 6 bases; junction bases outside the gene matches: 10. CDR3 DNA: TGTGCCTGGAGACTCGGCGGGAGGAGGGCCAATGAGCAGTTCTTC. As protein: CAWRLGGRRANEQFF.

The V and J genes are TRBV6-4 and TRBJ1-1; maybe TRBD1 (6 bases). Germline CDR1 MRHNA, CDR2 SNTAGT. The CDR3 is 14 residues long. V lost 3 bases and J lost 1, with 9 bases in between. CDR3 region: CASSDSDRNTEAFF. The CDR3 DNA reads TGTGCCAGCAGTGATTCGGACAGGAACACTGAAGCTTTCTTT.

This rearrangement joins TRBV5-1 to TRBJ2-1; 13 bases line up with TRBD2. Germline loops: CDR1 SGHRS, CDR2 YFSETQ. This CDR3 region has 16 residues. V dropped 4 bases and J dropped 2; count of bases not matched to a gene: 3. The chain's CDR3 is CASSGLAGEAYNEQFF. As DNA, the CDR3 is TGCGCCAGCAGCGGACTAGCGGGAGAGGCCTACAATGAGCAGTTCTTC.

The chain employs TRBV5-1 and TRBJ2-7; TRBD2 agrees at 11 bases. Germline values: CDR1 SGHRS, CDR2 YFSETQ. This CDR3 spans 16 amino acids. V lost 4 bases and J lost 1; bases outside the gene matches: 7. The CDR3 loop reads CASSPAASGRSYEQYF. CDR3 DNA sequence: TGCGCCAGCAGCCCAGCGGCTAGCGGGAGGTCCTACGAGCAGTACTTC.

This CDR3 reads CASSKRTAGAYSGANVLTF. CDR3 DNA sequence: TGTGCCAGTAGTAAGAGAACGGCAGGGGCTTACTCTGGGGCCAACGTCCTGACTTTC. The J gene is TRBJ2-6, the V gene TRBV19; possibly TRBD1 for D (6 bases). The CDR3 sequence is 19 residues long. Trimming stripped 4 bases from V and 0 bases from J, with 19 bases between. Germline CDR1 and CDR2: LNHDA and SQIVND (reference sequence).

V and J are TRBV7-9 and TRBJ2-3; tentative D call: TRBD1 (6 bases). V lost 2 bases to trimming and J lost 7 bases, with 16 bases between them. This CDR3 region has 15 residues. CDR1 and CDR2 (germline): SEHNR, FQNEAQ (reference sequence). CDR3 nucleotides: TGTGCCAGCAGCTTATTCCAGGGGAACAGAAATACGCAGTATTTT. Translating gives CASSLFQGNRNTQYF.

The chain uses TRBV7-8 and TRBJ2-1, with 8 bases that match TRBD2. Germline V gene data show CDR1 as SGHVS and CDR2 as FQNEAQ. V shed 8 bases and J 6 bases; nucleotides not matched to a gene: 12. This CDR3 region has 15 residues. For the CDR3, the DNA is TGTGCCAGCGGCCTGAGGAGCGGGGGAGCCAATGAGCAGTTCTTC. This codes for CASGLRSGGANEQFF.

This rearrangement joins TRBV7-8 to TRBJ1-2; 7 nucleotides line up with TRBD1. This CDR3 is built from 14 residues. The V gene end was trimmed by 1 base and the J gene end by 6 bases; junction bases not matched to a gene: 5. The V gene's germline CDR1 is SGHVS and CDR2 FQNEAQ. The DNA for the CDR3 is TGTGCCAGCAGCTTAGTAGCCAGGGGGAATGGCTACACCTTC. Amino acid sequence: CASSLVARGNGYTF.

The chain recombines TRBV29-1 with TRBJ1-2; tentative D call: TRBD1 (6 bases). CDR1 and CDR2 from the germline V gene are SQVTM and ANQGSEA. V shed 6 bases and J shed 8 bases, with 16 bases lying between them. This CDR3 contains 12 residues. The CDR3 loop reads CSVPGHFRGYTF. CDR3 coding DNA: TGCAGCGTACCGGGACATTTCAGGGGCTACACCTTC.